This T cell receptor (beta chain) was sequenced for a study of shared clonotypes between healthy human individuals (TCRdb year 2020). The study in broad terms: A few men and a couple of women, aged 18 to 49 years, made up the cohort. For each donor, CD4 naive and CD4 memory were each given three plates, CD8 naive was given two plates, and CD8 memory was given one plate. To estimate repertoire size and how much clonotype sharing occurs between individuals, the study deeply sequenced the blood TCR repertoires of roughly 5 healthy adults. To increase sequencing depth and limit assay-specific biases, different laboratories used diverse techniques to prepare libraries and sequence TCR repertoires. Per donor, leukapheresis produced somewhere between about 0.8 and 9 billion PBMCs. The investigation overall reported the following: Because the study included a small number of donors, the genetic and exposure-history diversity represented was limited. Incomplete sequencing was indicated by rarefaction of sorted-subset datasets, despite the large sequencing depth. Pairwise subsampling indicated that sequencing depth was expected to affect the degree of clonotype sharing among donors. Around 5.4% of naive CD4, approximately 3.7% of naive CD8, roughly 2.5% of memory CD4, and about 0.4% of memory CD8 clonotypes were shared across several donors. Sampling was limited to blood, and TCR repertoires in tissue likely differ from TCR repertoires in blood. Naive subsets generally had larger estimated clonotype richness than memory subsets did. Compared with non-shared clonotypes, the clonotypes found in all four sorted-subset donors had higher generation probabilities.

Including cysteine and phenylalanine, the CDR3 has 15 amino acids. Only the CDR3 region is kept as DNA, spanning 45 bases read in frame from base 1. CDR1 MGHRA and CDR2 YSYEKL are derived from the germline V gene. V is trimmed back by 4 bases and J by 8 bases, and the junction contains 9 bases that no gene match accounts for. TCR CDR3 regions were amplified from genomic DNA by multiplex PCR using the deep immunoSEQ assay. Genomic DNA extracted from each cell subset was distributed evenly over all wells of several immunoSEQ 96-well plates, and each plate served as one replicate. For sorted subsets, about 220 ng of genomic DNA, equivalent to 25,000 to 35,000 T cell genomes, went into each replicate PCR. Purified libraries were measured with a Qubit 3.0 fluorometer, size-checked on a Bioanalyzer 2100, and measured again with the KAPA Library Quantification kit. Every immunoSEQ 96-well plate was sequenced on a separate single-read 150-cycle Illumina NextSeq 550 flow cell. On the authors' methods: The immunoSEQ output contained only junctional sequences without quality scores, so filtering could not match that applied to full-length reads. To assign V/J genes and CDR3, sequences were annotated against IMGT germline references using PyIR, a Python wrapper for IgBLAST v1.9. Reads were removed for weak V/J assignments (E-value above 1e-6), missing CDR3, stop codons, out-of-frame junctions, or ambiguous translated residues. A V3J clonotype was defined by an identical inferred V gene, J gene, and CDR3 amino acid sequence. The percentage overlap between two repertoires was calculated by dividing the number of shared unique clonotypes by the size of the smaller repertoire. RTK rarefaction, the Chao1 estimator, and Recon v2.1 estimates of unobserved clonotypes were used to assess repertoire richness. OLGA was used to compute generation probabilities for all TCRbeta clonotypes that the gDNA method yielded from four donors. TCRdb holds this immuneACCESS table with in-frame rearrangements only. Some clones are missing; in checked studies, unresolved V genes explain under half, and the rest has no known cause. V, J and clone size are taken as reported in that table, and D and trimming were inferred from the DNA itself. The sample table lists about 680,000 clones, about 78% of them with a count of one. Approximately 1.8% of the sample goes to the ten largest clones.

Donors were healthy HIV-negative adults with no recently reported acute infections or vaccinations. Every donor was a Caucasian adult living in Nashville, Tennessee, USA. Magnetic negative selection was used to enrich CD4+ T cells, after which naive cells were positively selected on CD45RA and the negative fraction became the memory subset. Blood was collected by leukapheresis, and PBMCs were isolated by Ficoll-Histopaque density gradient centrifugation and then cryopreserved in liquid nitrogen vapor phase. Analytical flow cytometry was used to check the purity and quantity of every magnetically sorted T cell population. Genomic DNA was isolated from every sorted fraction and measured by UV absorbance on a Nanodrop 2000c. Of note for this clone: Its antigen remains unidentified. No qualities accompany the bases; no much larger clone lies one base away.

The receptor comes from a woman in her twenties or thirties in good health. Sequences were obtained from memory CD4+ T cells sorted from blood. Taken with the paper, the label for cell subset or site translates to: CD45RA-negative fraction. The chain joins TRBV4-1 to TRBJ1-4; 8 junctional bases match TRBD1. The CDR3 reads CASSPGQGVGEKLFF. The nucleotide sequence reads as follows: TGCGCCAGCAGCCCCGGACAGGGAGTAGGGGAAAAACTGTTTTTT.